The subject of this entry is one T cell receptor beta chain. As yet, its antigen is unknown. The record originates from a study of blood T cells in healthy people across ages. Study observations and caveats: The recorded TCR beta diversity per million T cells decreased in a roughly linear manner with age.

V was shortened by 3 bases and J by 4 bases, with 12 bases between the two germline ends. CDR3 length equals 15 residues. The germline gives CDR1 SGHTA, CDR2 FQGNSA. With a J-beta primer mix and a sample-barcoded 5' primer, a second PCR ran about 7 to 12 cycles. Each CDR3 protein is one row after TCRdb ran MiXCR on the 5' RACE reads. The sample includes 550,000 to 650,000 distinct CDR3 sequences, approximately 30% seen only once; the top ten take about 15%. V gene TRBV7-2 combines with J gene TRBJ2-2; possibly TRBD2 for D (5 bases). Sequenced input: blood. The receptor comes from a woman of 80 years or more in good health. The CDR3: CASSFPGLSTGELFF. As DNA, the CDR3 is TGTGCCAGCAGCTTTCCGGGGTTGAGCACCGGGGAGCTGTTTTTT.